Listed below are T cell receptor beta chains from one sample, sequenced in a study of cytomegalovirus exposure and HLA in healthy donors. Assay used: immunoSEQ multiplex PCR; TCRdb lists only in-frame clones, some missing. The table has about 160,000 clones, more than 80% seen once. Specimen: PBMCs. The origin of the receptors is a woman in her twenties or thirties in good health and CMV-seropositive. CDR3s include the opening cysteine and the closing phenylalanine or tryptophan. A D gene is named only where the DNA matches it firmly. Clone size is not always given. Where it is, it says once, few, many or a class for expanded clones.

abundance: NA; j_gene: TRBJ1-2; v_gene: TRBV2; d_gene: TRBD1; CDR3nt: TGTGCCAGCAGGACCCGACCGACAGGGGCGGGCTACACCTTC; CDR3aa: CASRTRPTGAGYTF
abundance: NA; j_gene: TRBJ1-6; v_gene: TRBV4-2; d_gene: NA; CDR3nt: TGTGCCAGCAGCCAAGACCCCGGCTCCTATAATTCACCCCTCCACTTT; CDR3aa: CASSQDPGSYNSPLHF
abundance: NA; j_gene: TRBJ2-7; v_gene: TRBV7-8; d_gene: NA; CDR3nt: TGTGCCAGCAGCTTACTCGGGGCCTACGAGCAGTACTTC; CDR3aa: CASSLLGAYEQYF
abundance: few; j_gene: TRBJ2-1; v_gene: TRBV30; d_gene: NA; CDR3nt: TGTGCCTACTCAGAGGCCGAGTACAATGAGCAGTTCTTC; CDR3aa: CAYSEAEYNEQFF
abundance: NA; j_gene: TRBJ2-1; v_gene: TRBV2; d_gene: TRBD2; CDR3nt: TGTGCCAGCAAGGGACTAGTTTCCCTCAATGAGCAGTTCTTC; CDR3aa: CASKGLVSLNEQFF
abundance: NA; j_gene: TRBJ2-5; v_gene: TRBV9; d_gene: TRBD2; CDR3nt: TGTGCCAGCAGCGGCCCTAGAGCGGGGGGCCAAGAGACCCAGTACTTC; CDR3aa: CASSGPRAGGQETQYF
abundance: few; j_gene: TRBJ2-7; v_gene: TRBV5-5; d_gene: NA; CDR3nt: TGTGCCAGCAGCCAAGCCGGGAGCTCCTACGAGCAGTACTTC; CDR3aa: CASSQAGSSYEQYF
abundance: NA; j_gene: TRBJ1-2; v_gene: TRBV7-9; d_gene: TRBD1; CDR3nt: TGTGCCAGCAGCCCTAGGACAGGATATGGCTACACCTTC; CDR3aa: CASSPRTGYGYTF
abundance: NA; j_gene: TRBJ2-2; v_gene: TRBV10-3; d_gene: TRBD1; CDR3nt: TGTGCCATCAGTGCATGGGACAGGGGGCTTTTCGGCGGGGAGCTGTTTTTT; CDR3aa: CAISAWDRGLFGGELFF
abundance: NA; j_gene: TRBJ2-4; v_gene: TRBV7-9; d_gene: NA; CDR3nt: TGTGCCAGCAGCCAGGCCGCAATCTTTGCCAAAAACATTCAGTACTTC; CDR3aa: CASSQAAIFAKNIQYF
abundance: NA; j_gene: TRBJ1-2; v_gene: TRBV7-3; d_gene: TRBD1; CDR3nt: TGTGCCAGCAGCCGGACAGGGCGCTATGGCTACACCTTC; CDR3aa: CASSRTGRYGYTF
abundance: NA; j_gene: TRBJ1-5; v_gene: TRBV7-9; d_gene: NA; CDR3nt: TGTGCCAGCAGTCGAACGGGGGTAGGTCAGCCCCAGCATTTT; CDR3aa: CASSRTGVGQPQHF
abundance: NA; j_gene: TRBJ1-6; v_gene: TRBV5-1; d_gene: TRBD1; CDR3nt: TGCGCCAGCAGCTTGACTCAGGGGGTAGGGTCACCCCTCCACTTT; CDR3aa: CASSLTQGVGSPLHF
abundance: NA; j_gene: TRBJ2-7; v_gene: TRBV28; d_gene: NA; CDR3nt: TGTGCCAGCATCGGGGGGCATCTCTCCGAGCAGTACTTC; CDR3aa: CASIGGHLSEQYF
abundance: NA; j_gene: TRBJ2-3; v_gene: TRBV11-3; d_gene: TRBD2; CDR3nt: TGTGCCAGCAGCTTAGGGGCGACTAGCGGAAACACAGATACGCAGTATTTT; CDR3aa: CASSLGATSGNTDTQYF
abundance: NA; j_gene: TRBJ2-2; v_gene: TRBV7-2; d_gene: NA; CDR3nt: TGTGCCAGCAGCTTCCTCAACACCGGGGAGCTGTTTTTT; CDR3aa: CASSFLNTGELFF
abundance: NA; j_gene: TRBJ2-7; v_gene: TRBV28; d_gene: NA; CDR3nt: TGTGCCAGCAGTTCAAGGGGGGGCGGCGGGTACGAGCAGTACTTC; CDR3aa: CASSSRGGGGYEQYF
abundance: NA; j_gene: TRBJ1-6; v_gene: TRBV5-1; d_gene: NA; CDR3nt: TGCGCCAGCAGCTCAAGAACAGCCCGCTATAATTCACCCCTCCACTTT; CDR3aa: CASSSRTARYNSPLHF
abundance: NA; j_gene: TRBJ2-7; v_gene: TRBV4-3; d_gene: TRBD2; CDR3nt: TGCGCCAGCAGCCAAGGCGTAGCGGGGGGGGGCTACGAGCAGTACTTC; CDR3aa: CASSQGVAGGGYEQYF
abundance: once; j_gene: TRBJ2-1; v_gene: TRBV10-3; d_gene: NA; CDR3nt: TGTGCCATCAACAGGGAGGGGTACAATGAGCAGTTCTTC; CDR3aa: CAINREGYNEQFF
abundance: NA; j_gene: TRBJ1-2; v_gene: TRBV29-1; d_gene: TRBD1; CDR3nt: TGCAGCGCTGAGTCCGGGACAGGGCTCTATGGCTACACCTTC; CDR3aa: CSAESGTGLYGYTF
abundance: NA; j_gene: TRBJ1-2; v_gene: TRBV19; d_gene: NA; CDR3nt: TGTGCCGGTAGTATCTGGCCCTACTATGGCTACACCTTC; CDR3aa: CAGSIWPYYGYTF
abundance: once; j_gene: TRBJ1-6; v_gene: TRBV9; d_gene: TRBD1; CDR3nt: TGTGCCAGCAGCGCTGACAGGGGGAATTCACCCCTCCACTTT; CDR3aa: CASSADRGNSPLHF
abundance: NA; j_gene: TRBJ1-6; v_gene: TRBV5-4; d_gene: TRBD1; CDR3nt: TGTGCCAGCAGCCACCGACAGGGTTATCATAATCCACCCCTCCACTTT; CDR3aa: CASSHRQGYHNPPLHF
abundance: NA; j_gene: TRBJ1-1; v_gene: TRBV27; d_gene: TRBD1; CDR3nt: TGTGCCAGCAGATCCGCGGGACAGGAAGACACTGAAGCTTTCTTT; CDR3aa: CASRSAGQEDTEAFF
abundance: few; j_gene: TRBJ1-1; v_gene: TRBV5-4; d_gene: NA; CDR3nt: TGTGCCAGCAGCTTTTCGGTGAACACTGAAGCTTTCTTT; CDR3aa: CASSFSVNTEAFF
abundance: few; j_gene: TRBJ2-7; v_gene: TRBV5-6; d_gene: TRBD2; CDR3nt: TGTGCCAGCAGCTTGGCCGGGGGGGACTACGAGCAGTACTTC; CDR3aa: CASSLAGGDYEQYF
abundance: NA; j_gene: TRBJ2-1; v_gene: TRBV6-5; d_gene: NA; CDR3nt: TGTGCCAGCAGTTACTCCACCTACAATGAGCAGTTCTTC; CDR3aa: CASSYSTYNEQFF
abundance: once; j_gene: TRBJ2-5; v_gene: TRBV18; d_gene: NA; CDR3nt: TGTGCCAGCTCCCCGTTGGAGTACCAAGAGACCCAGTACTTC; CDR3aa: CASSPLEYQETQYF
abundance: few; j_gene: TRBJ2-1; v_gene: TRBV5-1; d_gene: NA; CDR3nt: TGCGCCAGCAGAGGGGATCGAACCTACAATGAGCAGTTCTTC; CDR3aa: CASRGDRTYNEQFF
abundance: NA; j_gene: TRBJ2-7; v_gene: TRBV19; d_gene: TRBD2; CDR3nt: TGTGCCAGTAGTACCAGCGGGAGAAGGGAGCAGTACTTC; CDR3aa: CASSTSGRREQYF
abundance: NA; j_gene: TRBJ1-6; v_gene: TRBV18; d_gene: TRBD1; CDR3nt: TGTGCCAGCTCACCACGTAGGGGGCAAGTTAATAATTCACCCCTCCACTTT; CDR3aa: CASSPRRGQVNNSPLHF
abundance: NA; j_gene: TRBJ2-7; v_gene: TRBV7-3; d_gene: NA; CDR3nt: TGTGCCAGCAGCGGTAGAAGCGTGGTCCTACCGCCTATACGGGAGCAGTACTTC; CDR3aa: CASSGRSVVLPPIREQYF
abundance: NA; j_gene: TRBJ2-1; v_gene: TRBV4-2; d_gene: TRBD2; CDR3nt: TGTGCCAGCAGCCAGAGAACTAGCGGCGCTTACAATGAGCAGTTCTTC; CDR3aa: CASSQRTSGAYNEQFF
abundance: NA; j_gene: TRBJ2-5; v_gene: TRBV5-4; d_gene: TRBD2; CDR3nt: TGTGCCAGCAGCCAAGGGGTAGCGGGGGGGCCACAAGAGACCCAGTACTTC; CDR3aa: CASSQGVAGGPQETQYF
abundance: NA; j_gene: TRBJ1-5; v_gene: TRBV29-1; d_gene: TRBD1; CDR3nt: TGCAGCGTTCGGGACAGAGGTAGCAATCAGCCCCAGCATTTT; CDR3aa: CSVRDRGSNQPQHF
abundance: NA; j_gene: TRBJ2-7; v_gene: TRBV5-1; d_gene: TRBD1; CDR3nt: TGCGCCAGCAGGACCTCCACTGACAGGGGGTACAACGAGCAGTACTTC; CDR3aa: CASRTSTDRGYNEQYF
abundance: NA; j_gene: TRBJ2-2; v_gene: TRBV18; d_gene: NA; CDR3nt: TGTGCCAGCTCACCAATTGCAGGGTCGAACACCGGGGAGCTGTTTTTT; CDR3aa: CASSPIAGSNTGELFF
abundance: NA; j_gene: TRBJ1-1; v_gene: TRBV5-1; d_gene: NA; CDR3nt: TGCGCCAGCAGCTCCCTTTCGTACACTGAAGCTTTCTTT; CDR3aa: CASSSLSYTEAFF
abundance: few; j_gene: TRBJ1-3; v_gene: TRBV6-5; d_gene: NA; CDR3nt: TGTGCCAGCATGGCTTCTGGAAACACCATATATTTT; CDR3aa: CASMASGNTIYF
abundance: NA; j_gene: TRBJ1-3; v_gene: TRBV7-6; d_gene: NA; CDR3nt: TGTGCCAGCAGCCCCTGGACACCGAGCTCTGGAAACACCATATATTTT; CDR3aa: CASSPWTPSSGNTIYF
abundance: NA; j_gene: TRBJ1-2; v_gene: TRBV10-3; d_gene: TRBD1; CDR3nt: TGTGCCATCAGCTTGGACAGGCTGAACTATGGCTACACCTTC; CDR3aa: CAISLDRLNYGYTF